This note documents a single TCR beta chain sequence. Its cognate antigen is unknown. This entry comes from a study of PD-1 blockade in mismatch repair-deficient tumors. Study in general: Patients had approximately 13 mismatch repair-deficient cancer types, all previously treated and progressing. Study results and limitations: Tumor-resident clones, often absent from pretreatment blood, expanded after pembrolizumab and then contracted.

The method was immunoSEQ multiplex PCR; TCRdb's version includes in-frame clones alone and lacks a portion of them. The table shows about 100,000 clones, with roughly four fifths occurring only once. In germline, CDR1 is LNHNV, CDR2 YYDKDF (reference sequence). V lost 0 bases to trimming and J lost 7 bases, with 7 bases between them. This CDR3 has 13 amino acids. The chain employs TRBV15 and TRBJ1-5; D is unresolved. Sample: peripheral blood, taken less than 37 weeks after starting pembrolizumab. This receptor was taken from an adult with mismatch repair-deficient cancer. CDR3 DNA sequence: TGTGCCACCAGCAGAGATCTTAGGCAGCCCCAGCATTTT. Encoded protein: CATSRDLRQPQHF.